Here is one T cell receptor beta chain with its context. CDR3 length: 14 amino acids. The V and J ends lost 0 bases and 7 bases, in that order; junction bases with no gene match: 6. Germline V gives CDR1 SGHRS, CDR2 YFSETQ. Original methodology: Amplification from reference gene primers served as the basis for estimated nucleated cell counts. Clones were read by immunoSEQ multiplex PCR, and TCRdb kept only the in-frame ones, dropping some. That table gives V, J and clone size, and the DNA gave D and trimming. The table shows over 45,000 clones, with roughly 84% occurring only once. The sample belongs to a study of blood T cell repertoires in COVID-19. On the study more broadly: In each case, the material was cDNA or gDNA derived from T cells, B-cell-depleted T cells, or PBMCs.

Material for sequencing was peripheral blood. This rearrangement joins TRBV5-1 to TRBJ1-2; TRBD1 agrees at 7 bases. The TCR sequence derives from a man over 45 with active COVID-19. As DNA, the CDR3 is TGCGCCAGCAGCTTGGACGGGACAGACCCTGGCTACACCTTC. It encodes CASSLDGTDPGYTF.